The rows below give T cell receptor beta chains drawn from one sample of a study of CD8 T cells in ankylosing spondylitis. TCRdb re-analysed the 5' RACE reads in MiXCR, keeping a single row per CDR3 protein. The sample contains 700,000 to 850,000 distinct CDR3 sequences, 10% to 15% of which appear only once. Material for sequencing was blood, either unsorted or a sorted T cell fraction (not recorded which). Every receptor here comes from a male donor with ankylosing spondylitis. Both conserved end residues are part of each CDR3. Each record gives: V gene, D gene, J gene, CDR3 length, clone size, CDR3 protein, CDR3 DNA. D genes are given only for firm matches. Clone sizes are given selectively: once, few, many, or a class where the clone is expanded.

v_call: TRBV5-1; d_call: -; j_call: TRBJ2-5; cdr3_length: 15; clone_size: -; cdr3_aa: CASSLATGAGETQYF; cdr3_nt: TGCGCCAGCAGCTTGGCGACGGGAGCCGGTGAGACCCAGTACTTC
v_call: TRBV6-2/TRBV6-3; d_call: -; j_call: TRBJ2-2; cdr3_length: 14; clone_size: -; cdr3_aa: CASSGFGNTGELFF; cdr3_nt: TGTGCCAGCAGTGGATTTGGGAACACCGGGGAGCTGTTTTTT
v_call: TRBV6-1; d_call: -; j_call: TRBJ2-7; cdr3_length: 16; clone_size: few; cdr3_aa: CASSAYWPGRSYEQYF; cdr3_nt: TGTGCCAGCAGTGCGTACTGGCCGGGCCGCTCCTACGAGCAGTACTTC
v_call: TRBV7-3; d_call: TRBD2; j_call: TRBJ2-5; cdr3_length: 15; clone_size: -; cdr3_aa: CASSLSGGALETQYF; cdr3_nt: TGTGCCAGCAGCTTAAGCGGGGGGGCCTTGGAGACCCAGTACTTC
v_call: TRBV29-1; d_call: -; j_call: TRBJ2-3; cdr3_length: 17; clone_size: many; cdr3_aa: CSVESGAPADYTDTQYF; cdr3_nt: TGCAGCGTTGAGTCCGGGGCCCCGGCTGACTACACAGATACGCAGTATTTT
v_call: TRBV11-2; d_call: -; j_call: TRBJ1-1; cdr3_length: 12; clone_size: -; cdr3_aa: CASTTMNTEAFF; cdr3_nt: TGTGCCAGCACCACAATGAACACTGAAGCTTTCTTT
v_call: TRBV7-9; d_call: TRBD1; j_call: TRBJ2-1; cdr3_length: 13; clone_size: -; cdr3_aa: CASSSRDRVEQFF; cdr3_nt: TGTGCCAGCAGCAGCCGGGACAGGGTTGAGCAGTTCTTC
v_call: TRBV12-3/TRBV12-4; d_call: -; j_call: TRBJ1-1; cdr3_length: 14; clone_size: -; cdr3_aa: CASSFGAGNTEAFF; cdr3_nt: TGTGCCAGCAGTTTTGGGGCTGGGAACACTGAAGCTTTCTTT
v_call: TRBV12-3/TRBV12-4; d_call: -; j_call: TRBJ2-1; cdr3_length: 15; clone_size: -; cdr3_aa: CASSPSVRSYNEQFF; cdr3_nt: TGTGCCAGCAGTCCGTCTGTTCGCTCCTACAATGAGCAGTTCTTC
v_call: TRBV20-1; d_call: -; j_call: TRBJ1-1; cdr3_length: 12; clone_size: many; cdr3_aa: CSATGPNTEAFF; cdr3_nt: TGCAGTGCTACAGGTCCCAACACTGAAGCTTTCTTT
v_call: TRBV12-2; d_call: -; j_call: TRBJ1-1; cdr3_length: 17; clone_size: few; cdr3_aa: CASRSSGLRVPDTEAFF; cdr3_nt: TGTGCAAGTCGCTCCTCAGGTTTAAGGGTACCGGACACTGAAGCTTTCTTT
v_call: TRBV7-2; d_call: -; j_call: TRBJ2-7; cdr3_length: 13; clone_size: many; cdr3_aa: CASSLDPQYEQYF; cdr3_nt: TGTGCCAGCAGCTTAGACCCCCAGTACGAGCAGTACTTC
v_call: TRBV9; d_call: TRBD1; j_call: TRBJ2-3; cdr3_length: 15; clone_size: many; cdr3_aa: CASSADRAGTDTQYF; cdr3_nt: TGTGCCAGCAGCGCCGACAGGGCGGGCACAGATACGCAGTATTTT
v_call: TRBV5-1; d_call: TRBD2; j_call: TRBJ2-7; cdr3_length: 15; clone_size: many; cdr3_aa: CASSFLAGLSYEQYF; cdr3_nt: TGCGCCAGCAGCTTCCTAGCGGGACTCTCCTACGAGCAGTACTTC
v_call: TRBV13; d_call: -; j_call: TRBJ2-7; cdr3_length: 14; clone_size: -; cdr3_aa: CASSLGGPANEQYF; cdr3_nt: TGTGCCAGCAGCTTAGGGGGACCGGCGAACGAGCAGTACTTC
v_call: TRBV6-1; d_call: TRBD2; j_call: TRBJ2-1; cdr3_length: 15; clone_size: few; cdr3_aa: CASSEARGVGNEQFF; cdr3_nt: TGTGCCAGCAGTGAAGCCCGGGGGGTTGGGAATGAGCAGTTCTTC
v_call: TRBV6-1; d_call: TRBD2; j_call: TRBJ2-6; cdr3_length: 19; clone_size: -; cdr3_aa: CASSAGLAGGPAGANVLTF; cdr3_nt: TGTGCCAGCAGCGCCGGACTAGCGGGAGGGCCTGCCGGGGCCAACGTCCTGACTTTC
v_call: TRBV20-1; d_call: -; j_call: TRBJ1-1; cdr3_length: 15; clone_size: -; cdr3_aa: CSAPGTLFYGTEAFF; cdr3_nt: TGCAGTGCCCCCGGGACTCTTTTTTATGGCACTGAAGCTTTCTTT
v_call: TRBV6-5; d_call: -; j_call: TRBJ2-7; cdr3_length: 13; clone_size: many; cdr3_aa: CASSYSEGTEQYF; cdr3_nt: TGTGCCAGCAGTTACTCGGAGGGGACCGAGCAGTACTTC
v_call: TRBV5-1; d_call: -; j_call: TRBJ2-3; cdr3_length: 15; clone_size: -; cdr3_aa: CASTRGGGNPDTQYF; cdr3_nt: TGCGCCAGCACCCGAGGGGGCGGGAACCCAGATACGCAGTATTTT